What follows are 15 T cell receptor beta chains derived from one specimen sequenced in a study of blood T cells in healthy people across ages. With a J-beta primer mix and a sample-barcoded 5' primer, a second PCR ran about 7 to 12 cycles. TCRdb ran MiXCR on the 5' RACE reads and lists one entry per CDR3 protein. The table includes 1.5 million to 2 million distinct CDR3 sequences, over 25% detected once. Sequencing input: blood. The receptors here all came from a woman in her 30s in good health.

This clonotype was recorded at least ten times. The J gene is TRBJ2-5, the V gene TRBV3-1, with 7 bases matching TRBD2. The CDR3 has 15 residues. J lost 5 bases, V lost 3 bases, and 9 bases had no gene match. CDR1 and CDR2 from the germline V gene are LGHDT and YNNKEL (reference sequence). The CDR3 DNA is TGTGCCAGCAGCCACCTAGCGGCCAGGTTGGAGACCCAGTACTTC. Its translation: CASSHLAARLETQYF.

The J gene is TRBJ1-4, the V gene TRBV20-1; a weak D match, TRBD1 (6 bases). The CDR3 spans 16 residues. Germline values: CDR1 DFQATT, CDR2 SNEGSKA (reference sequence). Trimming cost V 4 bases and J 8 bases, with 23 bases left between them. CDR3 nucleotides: TGCAGTGCTATTCGGGGGGCATCCCCCAATAAAGAAAAACTGTTTTTT. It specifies CSAIRGASPNKEKLFF.

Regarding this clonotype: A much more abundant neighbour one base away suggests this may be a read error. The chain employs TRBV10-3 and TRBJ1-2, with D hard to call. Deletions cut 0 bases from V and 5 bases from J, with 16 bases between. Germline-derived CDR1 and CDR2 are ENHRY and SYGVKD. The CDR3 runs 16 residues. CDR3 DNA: TGTGCCATCAGTGAGTCGTCCACACGAAAGGGTTATGGCTACACCTTC. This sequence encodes CAISESSTRKGYGYTF.

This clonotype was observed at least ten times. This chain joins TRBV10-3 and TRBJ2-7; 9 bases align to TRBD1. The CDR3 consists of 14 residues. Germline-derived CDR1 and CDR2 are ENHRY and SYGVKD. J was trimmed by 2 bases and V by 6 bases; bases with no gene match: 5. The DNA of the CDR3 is TGTGCCATCAGAGGACAGGGGCTGGCCTACGAGCAGTACTTC. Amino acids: CAIRGQGLAYEQYF.

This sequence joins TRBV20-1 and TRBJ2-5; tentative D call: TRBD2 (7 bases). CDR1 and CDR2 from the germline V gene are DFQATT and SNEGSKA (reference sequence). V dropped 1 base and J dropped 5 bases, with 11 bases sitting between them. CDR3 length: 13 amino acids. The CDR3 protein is CSARAGEGETQYF. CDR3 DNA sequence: TGCAGTGCTAGAGCAGGGGAGGGGGAGACCCAGTACTTC.

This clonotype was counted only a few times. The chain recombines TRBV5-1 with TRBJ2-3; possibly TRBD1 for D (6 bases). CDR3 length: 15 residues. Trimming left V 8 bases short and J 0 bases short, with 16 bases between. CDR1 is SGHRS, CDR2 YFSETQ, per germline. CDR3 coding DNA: TGCGCCAGTTCAGGGGACGGGTTTAGCACAGATACGCAGTATTTT. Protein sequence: CASSGDGFSTDTQYF.

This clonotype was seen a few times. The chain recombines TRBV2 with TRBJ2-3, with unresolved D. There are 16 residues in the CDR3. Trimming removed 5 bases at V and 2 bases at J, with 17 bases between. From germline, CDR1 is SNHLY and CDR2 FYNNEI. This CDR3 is CASSLRPEPSTDTQYF. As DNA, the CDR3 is TGTGCCAGCAGTCTTCGGCCCGAGCCCTCCACAGATACGCAGTATTTT.

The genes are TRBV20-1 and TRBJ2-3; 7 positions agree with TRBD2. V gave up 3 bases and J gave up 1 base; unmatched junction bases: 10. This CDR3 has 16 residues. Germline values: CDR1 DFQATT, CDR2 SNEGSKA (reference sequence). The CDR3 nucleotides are TGCAGTGCTAGTGGAGGCAGACGGGGGGGCACAGATACGCAGTATTTT. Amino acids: CSASGGRRGGTDTQYF.

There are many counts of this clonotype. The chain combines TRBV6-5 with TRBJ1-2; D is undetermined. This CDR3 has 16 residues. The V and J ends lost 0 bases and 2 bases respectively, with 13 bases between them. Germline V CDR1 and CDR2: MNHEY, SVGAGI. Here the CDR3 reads CASSYSRAPLNYGYTF. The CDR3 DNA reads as TGTGCCAGCAGTTACTCGAGGGCCCCCCTAAACTATGGCTACACCTTC.

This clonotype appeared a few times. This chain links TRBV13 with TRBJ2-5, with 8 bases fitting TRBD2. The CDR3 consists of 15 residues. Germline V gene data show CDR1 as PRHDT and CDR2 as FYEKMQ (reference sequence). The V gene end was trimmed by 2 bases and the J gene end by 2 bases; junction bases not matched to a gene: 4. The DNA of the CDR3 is TGTGCCAGCAGCTTACGGGGGGGCCGGCAAGAGACCCAGTACTTC. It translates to CASSLRGGRQETQYF.

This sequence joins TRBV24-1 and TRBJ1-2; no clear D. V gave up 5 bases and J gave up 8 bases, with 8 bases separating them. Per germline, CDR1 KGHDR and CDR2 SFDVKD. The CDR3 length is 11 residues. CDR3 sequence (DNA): TGTGCCACCAGTGGTCTAAGAGGCTACACCTTC. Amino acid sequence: CATSGLRGYTF.

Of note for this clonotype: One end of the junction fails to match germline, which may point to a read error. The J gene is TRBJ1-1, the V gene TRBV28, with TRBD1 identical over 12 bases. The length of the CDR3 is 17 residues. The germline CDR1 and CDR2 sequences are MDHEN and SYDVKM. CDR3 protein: CASSLFLRDRGRTEAFF. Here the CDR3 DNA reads TGTGCCAGCAGCTTATTCCTCCGGGACAGGGGGCGGACTGAAGCTTTCTTT.

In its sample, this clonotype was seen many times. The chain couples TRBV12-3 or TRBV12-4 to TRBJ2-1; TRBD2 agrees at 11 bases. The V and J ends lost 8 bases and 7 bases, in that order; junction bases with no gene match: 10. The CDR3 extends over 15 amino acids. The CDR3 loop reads CASVGLSGGVNEQFF. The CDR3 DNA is TGTGCCAGCGTCGGGCTTAGCGGGGGGGTTAATGAGCAGTTCTTC.

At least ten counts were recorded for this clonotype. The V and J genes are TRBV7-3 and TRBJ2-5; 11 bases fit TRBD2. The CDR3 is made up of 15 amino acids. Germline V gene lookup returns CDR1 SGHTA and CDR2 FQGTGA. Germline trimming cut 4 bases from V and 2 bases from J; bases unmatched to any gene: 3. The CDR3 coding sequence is TGTGCCAGCAGCTCTAGCGGGGGGAATCAAGAGACCCAGTACTTC. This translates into CASSSSGGNQETQYF. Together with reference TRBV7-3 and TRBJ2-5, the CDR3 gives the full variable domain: GAGVSQTPSNKVTEKGKYVELRCDPISGHTALYWYRQSLGQGPEFLIYFQGTGAADDSGLPNDRFFAVRPEGSVSTLKIQRTERGDSAVYLCASSSSGGNQETQYFGPGTRLLVL.

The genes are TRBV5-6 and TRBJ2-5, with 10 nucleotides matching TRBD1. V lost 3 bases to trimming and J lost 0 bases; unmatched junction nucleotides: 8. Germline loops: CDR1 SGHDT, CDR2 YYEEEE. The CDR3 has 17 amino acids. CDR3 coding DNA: TGTGCCAGCAGCTCCGGGACAGGGGCTGGAGACCAAGAGACCCAGTACTTC. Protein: CASSSGTGAGDQETQYF. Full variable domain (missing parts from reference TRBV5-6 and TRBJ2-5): DAGVTQSPTHLIKTRGQQVTLRCSPKSGHDTVSWYQQALGQGPQFIFQYYEEEERQRGNFPDRFSGHQFPNYSSELNVNALLLGDSALYLCASSSGTGAGDQETQYFGPGTRLLVL.